This passage covers 13 T cell receptor beta chains from one sample sequenced in a study of Ad26.COV2.S vaccination and SARS-CoV-2 variants (TCRdb year 2021). To prepare the library, the immunoSEQ multiplex PCR assay was applied. TCRdb obtained this table from immuneACCESS and retained in-frame rearrangements with V and J assigned. These tables miss some clones; where compared with another copy, unresolved V genes account for less than half of the shortfall, and the remainder is unexplained. The sample has 350,000 to 400,000 clones on record, around nine tenths of them singletons. The ten biggest clones cover 1.5% to 2% of the sample. Interpreted using the paper, the treatment or condition label stands for: approximately 18 received Ad26.COV2.S at low or high dose, single or two shots; a few received placebo; per-sample allocation not given. For vaccine and placebo recipients, the sequenced repertoires came from samples collected on day 63 after the first injection.

The sample in question was peripheral blood, obtained in a trial of Ad26.COV2.S vaccine versus placebo. These TCRs come from a person between 18 and 65 years old who received the Ad26.COV2.S COVID-19 vaccine or a placebo.

This chain links TRBV28 with TRBJ2-1; D is unresolved. Germline CDR1 is MDHEN and CDR2 is SYDVKM. V was pared by 6 bases and J by 4 bases, with 13 bases between. CDR3 length equals 14 residues. The CDR3 nucleotides read TGTGCCAGCAGGACGGGTGAACGGTACAATGAGCAGTTCTTC. Translating gives CASRTGERYNEQFF. Full variable domain (rest looked up from reference TRBV28 and TRBJ2-1): DVKVTQSSRYLVKRTGEKVFLECVQDMDHENMFWYRQDPGLGLRLIYFSYDVKMKEKGDIPEGYSVSREKKERFSLILESASTNQTSMYLCASRTGERYNEQFFGPGTRLTVL.

CDR3 amino acids: CASSYRGGSPDTQYF. In DNA, the CDR3 is TGTGCCAGCAGTTACAGGGGCGGGAGCCCCGATACGCAGTATTTT. The chain couples TRBV6-5 to TRBJ2-3, with TRBD2 matching 7 bases. Germline V gene data show CDR1 as MNHEY and CDR2 as SVGAGI. Unmatched junction bases numbered 8, after V lost 2 bases and J lost 6 bases. The length of the CDR3 is 15 residues.

This clone was observed a single time. V is TRBV5-4 and J is TRBJ2-1; perhaps D is TRBD1 or TRBD2 (7 bases each). Germline CDR1 is SGHNT and CDR2 is YYREEE (reference sequence). V was trimmed by 4 bases and J by 7 bases, leaving 18 bases between them. The CDR3 is made up of 15 amino acids. The CDR3 nucleotides read TGTGCCAGCAGCCCTGGGACAGCCGGGGGGAATGAGCAGTTCTTC. Its protein product is CASSPGTAGGNEQFF.

This chain uses TRBV30 with TRBJ1-3; D is ambiguous. V was cut by 5 bases and J by 2 bases, with 13 bases left in between. Germline V lookup: CDR1 GTSNPN, CDR2 SVGIG (reference sequence). The length of the CDR3 is 14 residues. The CDR3 DNA is TGTGCCTGGGCCACGGGGATAACTGGAAACACCATATATTTT. This sequence encodes CAWATGITGNTIYF.

The V and J genes are TRBV6-5 and TRBJ2-1; 10 nucleotides align to TRBD1. The CDR3 loop spans 15 amino acids. The V segment lost 6 bases and the J segment 5 bases; nucleotides outside the gene matches: 7. CDR1 is MNHEY and CDR2 is SVGAGI in the germline V gene. The CDR3 loop reads CASSRTGTGDNEQFF. In DNA, the CDR3 is TGTGCCAGCAGCCGGACCGGGACAGGGGACAATGAGCAGTTCTTC.

The chain links TRBV11-2 to TRBJ2-1; 9 bases are shared with TRBD2. J was trimmed by 8 bases and V by 8 bases; bases with no gene match: 16. CDR3 length equals 16 residues. Germline values: CDR1 SGHAT, CDR2 FQNNGV. CDR3 nucleotide sequence: TGTGCCAGCGCGATCTGGATCGCGGGAGGGCGCGATGAGCAGTTCTTC. Its translation is CASAIWIAGGRDEQFF.

The chain employs TRBV7-8 and TRBJ2-1; 9 bases map to TRBD2. Germline assignment: CDR1 SGHVS and CDR2 FQNEAQ. Unmatched junction bases numbered 7, after V lost 4 bases and J lost 0 bases. The CDR3 spans 17 residues. The CDR3: CASSSNRLADSYNEQFF. The CDR3 bases are TGTGCCAGCAGCTCTAACAGACTAGCGGACTCCTACAATGAGCAGTTCTTC.

This rearrangement joins TRBV29-1 to TRBJ1-1; the match to TRBD1 covers 10 bases. This CDR3 spans 13 amino acids. Germline trimming cut 4 bases from V and 5 bases from J; bases unmatched to any gene: 4. Germline V CDR1 and CDR2: SQVTM, ANQGSEA. The CDR3 DNA reads as TGCAGCGTTGCCCGGGACAGGGGTACTGAAGCTTTCTTT. It is translated as CSVARDRGTEAFF.

The V call is TRBV30, the J call TRBJ2-7; 8 positions agree with TRBD1. The CDR3 has 12 amino acids. V was pared by 2 bases and J by 6 bases, with 3 bases of the junction left unmatched. CDR1 and CDR2 (germline): GTSNPN, SVGIG (reference sequence). CDR3 protein: CAWSQGAGEQYF. CDR3 nucleotides: TGTGCCTGGAGTCAGGGGGCGGGCGAGCAGTACTTC. Supplemented by reference TRBV30 and TRBJ2-7, the full variable domain reads SQTIHQWPATLVQPVGSPLSLECTVEGTSNPNLYWYRQAAGRGLQLLFYSVGIGQISSEVPQNLSASRPQDRQFILSSKKLLLSDSGFYLCAWSQGAGEQYFGPGTRLTVT.

The genes are TRBV28 and TRBJ2-5, with no clear D. V was shortened by 8 bases and J by 2 bases, with 15 bases between the two germline ends. There are 14 residues in the CDR3. The germline gives CDR1 MDHEN, CDR2 SYDVKM. This CDR3 is CASLKSLYQETQYF. The CDR3 coding sequence is TGTGCCAGCTTGAAAAGTTTGTATCAAGAGACCCAGTACTTC.

The chain joins TRBV19 to TRBJ2-6, with D maybe TRBD1 (5 bases). V gave up 4 bases and J gave up 3 bases, with 10 bases separating them. CDR1 and CDR2 from the germline V gene are LNHDA and SQIVND (reference sequence). The CDR3 has 15 residues. The CDR3 loop reads CASSKGALGANVLTF. The CDR3 DNA reads TGTGCCAGTAGTAAAGGGGCCCTTGGGGCCAACGTCCTGACTTTC.

This chain connects TRBV11-2 to TRBJ1-1; unclear D gene. Per the germline V gene, CDR1 is SGHAT and CDR2 is FQNNGV. Trimming removed 3 bases from V and 1 base from J, with 9 bases in between. This CDR3 is 14 amino acids long. CDR3 residues: CASSFETPNTEAFF. In DNA form, the CDR3 reads TGTGCCAGCAGCTTCGAGACACCGAACACTGAAGCTTTCTTT.

The chain joins TRBV4-1 to TRBJ2-1; D call uncertain. V was cut by 0 bases and J by 8 bases, with 8 bases left in between. CDR1 and CDR2 (germline): MGHRA, YSYEKL. The CDR3 has 13 residues. The CDR3 loop is CASSQDPVDEQFF. DNA for the CDR3: TGCGCCAGCAGCCAAGATCCGGTGGATGAGCAGTTCTTC.